This TCR beta chain derives from a study of response to subunit inactivated influenza vaccine. Study-level results: Authors proposed each seasonal influenza vaccination draws in few new T cells.

CDR3 length equals 17 residues. V shed 5 bases and J 2 bases; nucleotides not matched to a gene: 11. With respect to this clonotype: Its target is not known.

TCRdb processed the RT-PCR reads anew with MiXCR; each CDR3 protein has one entry. This table has fewer than 600,000 distinct CDR3 sequences, approximately 7.3% appearing once. The chain uses TRBV12-3 or TRBV12-4 and TRBJ2-3, with TRBD2 matching over 9 bases. This clonotype was obtained from a man aged 45 to 70 who received an inactivated influenza vaccine. The sequencing used PBMCs from blood, collected less than 30 months after vaccination. The CDR3 here is CASSHLGSGRTTDTQYF. In DNA, the CDR3 is TGTGCCAGCAGTCACCTCGGGAGCGGGAGGACCACAGATACGCAGTATTTT.